This note documents a single T cell receptor (beta chain) sequence. Indicated time point: baseline, week 1 (first vaccination visit). Treatment given: pre-vaccination baseline after standard-of-care therapy. With 7 bases removed from V and 4 bases from J, the gap between germline ends came to 17 bases. The germline V gene encodes CDR1 LNHDA and CDR2 SQIVND (reference sequence). The CDR3 covers 15 residues. TCRdb's table, derived via immunoSEQ multiplex PCR, lists solely in-frame clones and lacks some. This table holds around 60,000 clones, 91% found once. This entry comes from a study of a mutant IDH1 vaccine in newly diagnosed glioma. About the research overall: Treated individuals were 62.5% male and roughly 40% female, averaging about 40 years of age.

This rearrangement joins TRBV19 to TRBJ2-1; D not resolved. Sample: PBMCs, taken from a glioma patient treated with radiotherapy, temozolomide or both. The source is a man in his forties or fifties with glioma. CDR3 coding DNA: TGTGCCAGTAAAGGTTGGGCAGGCCCGTACAATGAGCAGTTCTTC. It codes for CASKGWAGPYNEQFF.